A single sample gave rise to the 6 T cell receptor beta chains below, sequenced in a study of T cells in Graves' hyperthyroidism and ophthalmopathy. Researchers amplified the TCR beta CDR3 regions from RNA transcripts. TCR CDR3 regions were first amplified by RT-PCR with HTBI primers. TCRdb re-called the multiplex PCR reads with MiXCR, one entry per CDR3 protein. This sample carries around 370,000 distinct CDR3 sequences, approximately 17% of them seen once, and the ten largest clones take 35% to 50%. The sequencing input was blood. These receptors all come from a man aged 18 to 30 with Graves' ophthalmopathy.

This clonotype came up many times. The chain recombines TRBV5-1 with TRBJ1-1; 7 bases align to TRBD1. V shed 0 bases, J shed 5 bases, and the junction held 4 bases outside the gene matches. The CDR3 is made up of 14 amino acids. Germline V gene sequence: CDR1 SGHRS, CDR2 YFSETQ. The CDR3 protein is CASSLVEGATEAFF. As DNA, the CDR3 is TGCGCCAGCAGCTTGGTGGAGGGGGCAACTGAAGCTTTCTTT. Full variable domain (remainder filled in from reference TRBV5-1 and TRBJ1-1): KAGVTQTPRYLIKTRGQQVTLSCSPISGHRSVSWYQQTPGQGLQFLFEYFSETQRNKGNFPGRFSGRQFSNSRSEMNVSTLELGDSALYLCASSLVEGATEAFFGQGTRLTVV.

This clonotype was counted between two and nine times. CDR3 sequence (DNA): TGTGCCAGCAGCGTAGCTCACAGCGGGGGGACCAACACCGGGGAGCTGTTTTTT. Amino acids: CASSVAHSGGTNTGELFF. This rearrangement joins TRBV9 to TRBJ2-2; 9 nucleotides match TRBD2. Germline CDR1 is SGDLS and CDR2 is YYNGEE. This CDR3 has 18 amino acids. V was pared by 0 bases and J by 2 bases, with 8 bases of the junction left unmatched. Full variable domain (missing parts from reference TRBV9 and TRBJ2-2): DSGVTQTPKHLITATGQRVTLRCSPRSGDLSVYWYQQSLDQGLQFLIQYYNGEERAKGNILERFSAQQFPDLHSELNLSSLELGDSALYFCASSVAHSGGTNTGELFFGEGSRLTVL.

This rearrangement joins TRBV5-4 to TRBJ1-1; 7 bases match TRBD1. This CDR3 contains 13 residues. The germline V gene has CDR1 SGHNT and CDR2 YYREEE (reference sequence). The J segment lost 6 bases and the V segment lost 2 bases, leaving 4 bases of the junction unmatched. Here the CDR3 DNA reads TGTGCCAGCAGCTTCGGGACAGACTCTGAAGCTTTCTTT. Its translation: CASSFGTDSEAFF.

A remark on this clonotype: A much larger clone differs by one base, so this may be a read error. In DNA form, the CDR3 reads TGTGCCAGCAGAGGACAGGGTAACGATTGCTACACCTTC. Protein: CASRGQGNDCYTF. The chain combines TRBV7-8 with TRBJ1-2; 8 nucleotides agree with TRBD1. CDR3 size: 13 residues. Trimming took 6 bases from V and 9 from J; bases not matched to a gene: 9. The V gene's germline CDR1 is SGHVS and CDR2 FQNEAQ.

This clonotype was detected ten times or more. V and J are TRBV7-8 and TRBJ2-1; TRBD2 aligns across 11 bases. With V trimmed by 5 bases and J by 12 bases, 3 bases remained unmatched. The V gene's germline CDR1 is SGHVS and CDR2 FQNEAQ. The CDR3 is 12 amino acids. CDR3 amino acids: CASSPGLAGQFF. CDR3 in DNA: TGTGCCAGCAGCCCTGGACTAGCGGGGCAGTTCTTC.

This clonotype was seen ten or more times. This sequence joins TRBV3-1 and TRBJ2-3; 10 bases are a match to TRBD2. V trimming: 1 base; J trimming: 4 bases; junction bases outside the gene matches: 2. Germline-derived CDR1 and CDR2 are LGHDT and YNNKEL (reference sequence). The CDR3 runs 15 residues. CDR3 nucleotide sequence: TGTGCCAGCAGCCAAGGGACTAGCGGAGCAGATACGCAGTATTTT. Amino acids: CASSQGTSGADTQYF.